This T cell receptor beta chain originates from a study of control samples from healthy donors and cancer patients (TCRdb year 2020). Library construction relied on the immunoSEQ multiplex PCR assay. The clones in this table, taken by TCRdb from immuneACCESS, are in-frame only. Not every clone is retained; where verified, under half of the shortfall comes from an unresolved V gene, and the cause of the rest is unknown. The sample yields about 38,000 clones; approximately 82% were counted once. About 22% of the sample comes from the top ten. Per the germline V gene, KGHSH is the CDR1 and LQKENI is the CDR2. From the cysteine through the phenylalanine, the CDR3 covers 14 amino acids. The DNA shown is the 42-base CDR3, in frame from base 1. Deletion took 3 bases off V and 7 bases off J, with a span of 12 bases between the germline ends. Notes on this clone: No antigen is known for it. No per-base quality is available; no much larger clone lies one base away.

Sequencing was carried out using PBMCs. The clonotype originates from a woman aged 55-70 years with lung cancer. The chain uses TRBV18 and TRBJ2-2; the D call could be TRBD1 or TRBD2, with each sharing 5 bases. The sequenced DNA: TGTGCCAGCTCACCTTTAGGGACCGACGGGGAGCTGTTTTTT. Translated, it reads CASSPLGTDGELFF.